This T cell receptor beta chain emerged from a study of T-cell memory formation after mild COVID-19. Notes on the study in general: CD4+ bias marked clones expanding day 15 to 37, unlike balanced contracting clones.

TCRdb re-called the 5' RACE reads with MiXCR, one entry per CDR3 protein. The sample carries some 40,000 distinct CDR3 sequences, 7.3% recorded once. The CDR3 is 18 amino acids. V lost 2 bases, J lost 1 base, and 19 bases lay in between. Germline V gives CDR1 SGHDT, CDR2 YYEEEE. To note about this clonotype: Its antigen is still unknown.

The sequence was obtained from a man aged 18 to 35 who had mild COVID-19 (a few samples of this study predate the infection). Cell type and time point are not known. What was sequenced was PBMCs or a T cell subset sorted from them (not recorded which). This rearrangement joins TRBV5-6 to TRBJ2-1, with D perhaps assigned TRBD1 or TRBD2 (5 bases each). CDR3 bases: TGTGCCAGCAGCTTTGATATGACGGGGACGAGTTCCTACAATGAGCAGTTCTTC. It yields the protein CASSFDMTGTSSYNEQFF. The full variable domain, with the rest looked up from reference TRBV5-6 and TRBJ2-1, is DAGVTQSPTHLIKTRGQQVTLRCSPKSGHDTVSWYQQALGQGPQFIFQYYEEEERQRGNFPDRFSGHQFPNYSSELNVNALLLGDSALYLCASSFDMTGTSSYNEQFFGPGTRLTVL.